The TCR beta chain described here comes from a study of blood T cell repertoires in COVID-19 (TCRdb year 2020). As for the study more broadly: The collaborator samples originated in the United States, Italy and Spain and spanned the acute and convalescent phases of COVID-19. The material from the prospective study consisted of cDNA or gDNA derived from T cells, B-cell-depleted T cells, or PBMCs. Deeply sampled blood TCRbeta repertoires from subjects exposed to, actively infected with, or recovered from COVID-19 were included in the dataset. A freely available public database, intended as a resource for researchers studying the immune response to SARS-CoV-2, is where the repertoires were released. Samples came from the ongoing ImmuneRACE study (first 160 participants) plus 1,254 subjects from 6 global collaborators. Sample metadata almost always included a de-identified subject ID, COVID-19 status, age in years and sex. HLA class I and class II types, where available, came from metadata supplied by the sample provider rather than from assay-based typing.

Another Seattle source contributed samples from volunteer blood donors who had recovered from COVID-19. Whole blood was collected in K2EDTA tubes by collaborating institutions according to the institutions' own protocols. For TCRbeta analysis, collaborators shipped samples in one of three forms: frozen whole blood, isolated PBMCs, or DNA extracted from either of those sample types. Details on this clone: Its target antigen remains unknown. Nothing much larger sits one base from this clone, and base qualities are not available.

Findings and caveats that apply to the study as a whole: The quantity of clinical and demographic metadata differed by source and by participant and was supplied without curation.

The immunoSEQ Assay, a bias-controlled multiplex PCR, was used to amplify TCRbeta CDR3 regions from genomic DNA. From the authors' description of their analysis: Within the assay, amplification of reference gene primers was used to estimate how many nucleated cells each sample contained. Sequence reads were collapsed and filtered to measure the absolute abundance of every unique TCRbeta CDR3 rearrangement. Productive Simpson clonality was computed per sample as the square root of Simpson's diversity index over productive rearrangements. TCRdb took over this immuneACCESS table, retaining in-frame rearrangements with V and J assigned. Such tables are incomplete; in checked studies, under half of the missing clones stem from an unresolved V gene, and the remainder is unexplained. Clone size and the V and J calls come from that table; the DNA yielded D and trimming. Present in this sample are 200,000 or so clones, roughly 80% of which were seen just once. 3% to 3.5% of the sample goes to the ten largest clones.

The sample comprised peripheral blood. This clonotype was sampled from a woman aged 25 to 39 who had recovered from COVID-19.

The DNA reads TGTGCCAGCAGCAAAGAAGGGGGGGCACACACTGAAGCTTTCTTT. It encodes CASSKEGGAHTEAFF. Recombination linked TRBV21-1 to TRBJ1-1. TRBV21-1 is labeled a pseudogene. The CDR3, from cysteine to phenylalanine, totals 15 residues. Only the CDR3 portion is preserved as DNA: 45 bases, with reading frame beginning at the first base.